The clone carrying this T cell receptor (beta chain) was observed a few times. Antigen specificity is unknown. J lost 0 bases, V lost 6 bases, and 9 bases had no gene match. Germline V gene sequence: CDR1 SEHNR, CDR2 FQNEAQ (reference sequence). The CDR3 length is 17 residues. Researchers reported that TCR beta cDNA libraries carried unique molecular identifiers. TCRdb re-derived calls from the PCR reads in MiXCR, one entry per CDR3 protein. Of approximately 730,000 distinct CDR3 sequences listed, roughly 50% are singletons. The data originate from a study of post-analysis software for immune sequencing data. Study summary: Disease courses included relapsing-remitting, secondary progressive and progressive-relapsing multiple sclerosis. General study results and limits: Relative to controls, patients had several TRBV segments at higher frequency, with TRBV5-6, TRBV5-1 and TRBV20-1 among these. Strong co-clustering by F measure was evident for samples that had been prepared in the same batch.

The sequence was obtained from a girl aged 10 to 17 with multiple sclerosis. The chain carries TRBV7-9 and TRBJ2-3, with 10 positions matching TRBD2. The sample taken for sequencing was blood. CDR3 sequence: CASRGTSESPSTDTQYF. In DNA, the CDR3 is TGTGCCAGCAGAGGGACTAGCGAATCACCTAGCACAGATACGCAGTATTTT.